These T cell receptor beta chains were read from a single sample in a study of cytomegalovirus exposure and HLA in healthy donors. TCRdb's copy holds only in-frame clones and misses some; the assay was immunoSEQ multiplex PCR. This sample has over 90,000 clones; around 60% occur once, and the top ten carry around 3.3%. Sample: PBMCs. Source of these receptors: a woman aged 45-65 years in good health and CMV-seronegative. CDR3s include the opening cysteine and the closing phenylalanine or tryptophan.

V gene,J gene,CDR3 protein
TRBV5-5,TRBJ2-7,CASSLLGYEQYF
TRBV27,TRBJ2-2,CASSLWRSVGGEGELFF
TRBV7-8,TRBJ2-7,CASSLAGLTRLGEQYF
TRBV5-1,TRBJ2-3,CASSITPSGRTDTQYF
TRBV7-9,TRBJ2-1,CASSLRGANEQFF
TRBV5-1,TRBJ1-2,CASSLGGYGYTF
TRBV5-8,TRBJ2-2,CASSLITGVNTGELFF
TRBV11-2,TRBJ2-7,CASSLDPGGSYEQYF
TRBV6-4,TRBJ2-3,CASSEGNRGPDTQYF
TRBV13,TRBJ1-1,CASSSPTENTEAFF
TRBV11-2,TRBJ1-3,CASSLVSSGNTIYF
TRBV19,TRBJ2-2,CASTPVQGGELFF
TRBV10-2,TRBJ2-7,CASNGQGPTYEQYF
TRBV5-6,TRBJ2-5,CASRTGFSGRAPWSYYF
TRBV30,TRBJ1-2,CAWIPRDTPNF
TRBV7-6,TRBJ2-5,CASSSRGVRGQETQYF
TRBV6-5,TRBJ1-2,CASSYGPPGFGYTF
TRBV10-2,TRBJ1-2,CASSVEGQGLNYGYTF
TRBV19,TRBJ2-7,CASSRAGLYEQYF
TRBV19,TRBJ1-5,CASSIRTGFNQPQHF
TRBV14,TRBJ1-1,CASSQVGGTNTEAFF
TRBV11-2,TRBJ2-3,CASSRGTSISTDTQYF
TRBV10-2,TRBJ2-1,CASSGDYYNEQFF
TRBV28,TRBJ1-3,CASSLAENTIYF
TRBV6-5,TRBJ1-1,CAITPAGKTEAFF
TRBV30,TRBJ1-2,CAWTGNGGYTF
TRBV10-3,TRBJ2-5,CAISEFQETQYF
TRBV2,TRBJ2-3,CASSGLAPDTQYF
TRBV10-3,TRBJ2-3,CAISKGLAGARGTDTQYF
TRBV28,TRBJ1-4,CASSPQGGPNEKLFF
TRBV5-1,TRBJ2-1,CASSLSGTGIYEQFF
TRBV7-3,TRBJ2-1,CASSPTGLLSEQFF
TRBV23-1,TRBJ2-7,CASSQPTGIHEQYF
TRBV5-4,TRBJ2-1,CASSIPGQGINEQFF
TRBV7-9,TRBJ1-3,CASSLSVADTIYF
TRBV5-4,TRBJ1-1,CASSLAGGAEAFF
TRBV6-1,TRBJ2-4,CASSSGGLGNIQYF
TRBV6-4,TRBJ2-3,CASSPKLAASTDTQYF
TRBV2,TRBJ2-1,CASSGLAVTYNEQFF
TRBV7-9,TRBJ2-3,CATVGDTKDLTDTQYF
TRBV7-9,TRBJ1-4,CTSSWGEEKLFF
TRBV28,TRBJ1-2,CASRRVNYGYTF
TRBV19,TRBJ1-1,CASSRDGNTEAFF
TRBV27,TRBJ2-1,CASTSRGLYNEQFF
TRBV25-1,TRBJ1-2,CASSIEGYGYTF
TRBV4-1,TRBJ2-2,CASSQDVGPNTGELFF
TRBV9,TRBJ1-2,CASSVATGGEGYGYTF
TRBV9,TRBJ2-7,CASSPTSAPELAQYF
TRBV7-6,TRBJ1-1,CASSFSGNPNTEAFF
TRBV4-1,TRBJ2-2,CASSRDSGSAGELFF
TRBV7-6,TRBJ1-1,CASSLGGTENTEAFF
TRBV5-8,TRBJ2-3,CASSLGMNRDSGRTDTQYF
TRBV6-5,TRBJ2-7,CASSYSGQPYEQYF
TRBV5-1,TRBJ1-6,CASSTRGEGYNSPLHF
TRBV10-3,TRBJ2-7,CAISKQGQSFYEQYF
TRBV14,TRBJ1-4,CASSQVPGEKLFF
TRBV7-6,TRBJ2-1,CASRLWRGDEQFF
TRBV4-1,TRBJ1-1,CASSLQGDTEAFF